This entry features one T cell receptor (beta chain) sequence. The authors' processing: Estimation of nucleated cell counts was performed using reference gene primer amplification. Assay used: immunoSEQ multiplex PCR; TCRdb lists only in-frame clones, some missing. The DNA gave D and trimming, while V, J and clone size come from that table. The table has 150,000 to 200,000 clones, 80% to 90% seen once. This entry belongs to a study of blood T cell repertoires in COVID-19. Study-level information: Italy, Spain and the United States were the sources of the convalescent and acute COVID-19 samples.

A Seattle source enrolled patients during active infection and followed them longitudinally. Sample: peripheral blood. This sequence was found in a woman in her 50s with COVID-19, enrolled during active disease.

This chain's CDR3 is CASSSGIPLEQYF. CDR3 sequence (DNA): TGTGCCAGCAGCTCCGGGATCCCGCTGGAGCAGTACTTC. This chain connects TRBV6-6 to TRBJ2-7; perhaps TRBD2 as D (5 bases). V was clipped by 6 bases and J by 7 bases, with 16 bases between them. Germline V gene lookup returns CDR1 MNHNY and CDR2 SVGAGI (reference sequence). The CDR3 has 13 residues.